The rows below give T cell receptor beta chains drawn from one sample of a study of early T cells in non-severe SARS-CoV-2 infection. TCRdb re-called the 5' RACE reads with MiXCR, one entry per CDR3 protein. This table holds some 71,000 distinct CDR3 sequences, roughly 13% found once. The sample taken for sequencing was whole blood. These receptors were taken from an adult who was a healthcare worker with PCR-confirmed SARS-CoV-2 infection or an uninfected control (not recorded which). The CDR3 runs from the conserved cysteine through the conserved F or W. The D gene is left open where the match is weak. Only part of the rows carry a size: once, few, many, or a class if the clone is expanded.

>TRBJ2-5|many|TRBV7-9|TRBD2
TGTGCCAGCAGCCGCCTAGCGGGGCGACCCGAAGAGACCCAGTACTTC
CASSRLAGRPEETQYF
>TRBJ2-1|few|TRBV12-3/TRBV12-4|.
TGTGCCAGCAGTAACGCCTACAATGAGCAGTTCTTC
CASSNAYNEQFF
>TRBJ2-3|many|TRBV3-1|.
TGTGCCAGCACCTTCGCTGGGGGCACAGATACGCAGTATTTT
CASTFAGGTDTQYF
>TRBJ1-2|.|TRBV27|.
TGTGCCAGCAGCTCACAGCAAGAGGACTATGGCTACACCTTC
CASSSQQEDYGYTF
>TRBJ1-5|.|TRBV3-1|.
TGTGCCAGCAGCCAGGGACTGATGAATCAGCCCCAGCATTTT
CASSQGLMNQPQHF
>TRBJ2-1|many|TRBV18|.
TGTGCCAGCTCACCAATCCCCCCCCGTTACAATGAGCAGTTCTTC
CASSPIPPRYNEQFF
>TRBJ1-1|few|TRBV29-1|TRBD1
TGCAGCTTCAGGGGGACCCTGAACACTGAAGCTTTCTTT
CSFRGTLNTEAFF
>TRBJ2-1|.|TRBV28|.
TGTGCCAGCAGTTTGGGGGCGAGGAGGAATGAGCAGTTCTTC
CASSLGARRNEQFF
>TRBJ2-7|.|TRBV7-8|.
TGTGCCAGCAGCCACCGGACGAGCTCCTACGAGCAGTACTTC
CASSHRTSSYEQYF
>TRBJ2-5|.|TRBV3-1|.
TGTGCCAGCAGCCAAGCATCCCGTGAGACGGAGACCCAGTACTTC
CASSQASRETETQYF
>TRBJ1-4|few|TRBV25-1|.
TGTGCCAGCAGTAAAACCTCCGGGACGCCGAATGAAAAACTGTTTTTT
CASSKTSGTPNEKLFF
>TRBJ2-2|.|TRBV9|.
TGTGCCAGCAGCCCAGTAATAGGTGCCGGGGAGCTGTTTTTT
CASSPVIGAGELFF
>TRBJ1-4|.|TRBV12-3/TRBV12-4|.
TGTGCCAGCAGTCCGGCGCCACCCGCAACTAATGAAAAACTGTTTTTT
CASSPAPPATNEKLFF
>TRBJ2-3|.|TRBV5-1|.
TGCGCCAGCAGCTTGAGGGCAGGCACAGATACGCAGTATTTT
CASSLRAGTDTQYF
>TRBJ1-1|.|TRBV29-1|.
TGCAGTGCAATGAACACTGAAGCTTTCTTT
CSAMNTEAFF
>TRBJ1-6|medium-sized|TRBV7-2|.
TGTGCCAGCAGCTTAGGGCCGTATAATTCACCCCTCCACTTT
CASSLGPYNSPLHF
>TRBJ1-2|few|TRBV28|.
TGTGCCTGCGGACAGAGCAGTAATGGCTACACCTTC
CACGQSSNGYTF
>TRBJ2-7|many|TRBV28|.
TGTGCCAGCAGTTTATTACGGACCCCGCGGGTAGAGCAGTACTTC
CASSLLRTPRVEQYF
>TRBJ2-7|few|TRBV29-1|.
TGCAGCGCGGGAGGGACAGGACATAGGTACGAGCAGTACTTC
CSAGGTGHRYEQYF
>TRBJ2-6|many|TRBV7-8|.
TGTGCCAGCAGCTTAGCGCGTCTCTCTGGGGCCAACGTCCTGACTTTC
CASSLARLSGANVLTF
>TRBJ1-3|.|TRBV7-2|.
TGTGCCAGCAGCTTAGTCGCCGGGACTGGAAACACCATATATTTT
CASSLVAGTGNTIYF
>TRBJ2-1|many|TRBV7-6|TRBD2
TGTGCCAGCAGCTTAGTGGTCGGGGGGGCCGCGGATGAGCAGTTCTTC
CASSLVVGGAADEQFF
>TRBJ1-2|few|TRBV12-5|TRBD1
TGTGCTAGTGGTTTGTCTCGGACAGGGTACACCTTC
CASGLSRTGYTF
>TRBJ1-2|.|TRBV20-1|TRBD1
TGCAGTGCTAGAGTACCCCGGGACAGGACATTTTATGGCTACACCTTC
CSARVPRDRTFYGYTF
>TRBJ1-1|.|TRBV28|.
TGTGCCATCACAAGGGGTGGGACTGAAGCTTTCTTT
CAITRGGTEAFF
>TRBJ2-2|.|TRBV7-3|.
TGTGCCAGCAGCTCCACGAACACCGGGGAGCTGTTTTTT
CASSSTNTGELFF
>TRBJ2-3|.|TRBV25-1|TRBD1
TGTGCCAGCAGTGGGGAATCAGGGGGCCCAGATACGCAGTATTTT
CASSGESGGPDTQYF
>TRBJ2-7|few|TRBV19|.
TGTGCCAGTAGTACGGGGGACGCCACGATGTACGAGCAGTACTTC
CASSTGDATMYEQYF
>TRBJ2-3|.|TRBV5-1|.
TGCGCCAGCAGCCCCCCCAAGCGGGGCACAGATACGCAGTATTTT
CASSPPKRGTDTQYF
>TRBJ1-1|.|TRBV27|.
TGTGCCAGCAGTTTATGGGGGCGGGAGAACACTGAAGCTTTCTTT
CASSLWGRENTEAFF
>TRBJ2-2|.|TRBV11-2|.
TGTGCCAGCAGCTTAGATGGGGCAGGGATAAACACCGGGGAGCTGTTTTTT
CASSLDGAGINTGELFF
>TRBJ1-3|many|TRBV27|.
TGTGCCAGCAGTCCACAAAGTGGAAACACCATATATTTT
CASSPQSGNTIYF
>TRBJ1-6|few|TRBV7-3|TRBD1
TGTGCCAGCAGCTTAAACGCCAGGGGGAATTCACCCCTCCACTTT
CASSLNARGNSPLHF
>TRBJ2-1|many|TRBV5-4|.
TGTGCCAGCAGCTTGGGCAGGGGAGACTACAATGAGCAGTTCTTC
CASSLGRGDYNEQFF
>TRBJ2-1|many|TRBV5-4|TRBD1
TGTGCCAGCAGCACACAGGGGGCAAATGAGCAGTTCTTC
CASSTQGANEQFF
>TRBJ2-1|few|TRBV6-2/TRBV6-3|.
TGTGCCAGCAGTTATCAGGCGGGACTCAGCTCCTACAATGAGCAGTTCTTC
CASSYQAGLSSYNEQFF
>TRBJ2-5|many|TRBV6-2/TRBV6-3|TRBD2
TGTGCCGCGGGGGTAGCATCGGAGACCCAGTACTTC
CAAGVASETQYF
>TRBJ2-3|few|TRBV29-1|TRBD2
TGCAGCGGGCGGACTAGCGGGATGAGCGGGACGCAGTATTTT
CSGRTSGMSGTQYF
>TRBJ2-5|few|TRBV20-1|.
TGCAGTGCTCGACCGATTCGGGGTTTACAAGAGACCCAGTACTTC
CSARPIRGLQETQYF
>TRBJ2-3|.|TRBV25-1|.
TGTGCCAGCAGTGAAGAGGGAGTGGATACGCAGTATTTT
CASSEEGVDTQYF
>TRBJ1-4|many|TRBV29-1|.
TGCAGCGTTGATGTTCGCGAAAAACTGTTTTTT
CSVDVREKLFF
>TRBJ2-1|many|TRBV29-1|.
TGCAGCGTTGTCATCAACCCTCTCCTCTCCTACAATGAGCAGTTCTTC
CSVVINPLLSYNEQFF
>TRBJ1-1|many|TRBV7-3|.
TGTGCCAGCAGCTTATCGCGGGGGTTTGACACTGAAGCTTTCTTT
CASSLSRGFDTEAFF
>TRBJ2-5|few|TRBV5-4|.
TGTGCCAGCAGCTTGGCGAATTGGGGAGGAAAAGAGACCCAGTACTTC
CASSLANWGGKETQYF
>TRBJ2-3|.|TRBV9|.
TGTGCCAGCAGCGCCCTAACAGATACGCAGTATTTT
CASSALTDTQYF
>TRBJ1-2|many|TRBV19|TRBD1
TGTGCCAGTAGCCGGGACAGGGGGTCACGAGGCTACACCTTC
CASSRDRGSRGYTF
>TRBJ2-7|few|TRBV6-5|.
TGTGCCAGCAGTCCCGGGGTTGCGGGCTCCTACGAGCAGTACTTC
CASSPGVAGSYEQYF
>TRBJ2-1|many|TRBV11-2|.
TGTGCCAGCAGACCGACCGGGACCGCTCCTTACAATGAGCAGTTCTTC
CASRPTGTAPYNEQFF
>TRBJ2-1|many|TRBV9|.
TGTGCCAGCAGCGTCTCAGGGGTCGCGTACAATGAGCAGTTCTTC
CASSVSGVAYNEQFF
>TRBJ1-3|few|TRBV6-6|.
TGTGCCAGCAGTTTGGGGAGGACCTCTGGAAACACCATATATTTT
CASSLGRTSGNTIYF
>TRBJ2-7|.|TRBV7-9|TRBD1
TGTGCCAGCAGCTTAGCGACAGGGGGCGACGAGCAGTACTTC
CASSLATGGDEQYF
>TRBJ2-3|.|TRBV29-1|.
TGCAGCGTTGGGGGGACGGGAACCACAGATACGCAGTATTTT
CSVGGTGTTDTQYF
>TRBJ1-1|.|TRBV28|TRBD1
TGTGCCAGCAGTCCTCCCGGGACAGGGTTCACTGAAGCTTTCTTT
CASSPPGTGFTEAFF
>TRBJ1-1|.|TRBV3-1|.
TGTGCCAGCAGCCAAGCCACAGGAGGAATGAGGAACACTGAAGCTTTCTTT
CASSQATGGMRNTEAFF
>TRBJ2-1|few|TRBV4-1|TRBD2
TGCGCCAGCAGCCGTCCTTTGAGGGGACTATACAATGAGCAGTTCTTC
CASSRPLRGLYNEQFF
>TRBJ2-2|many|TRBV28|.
TGTGCCAGCAGTCGATGGTCCGCGAACACCGGGGAGCTGTTTTTT
CASSRWSANTGELFF
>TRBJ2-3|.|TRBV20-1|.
TGCAGTGCTCCTCCTCAGGGATATAGCACAGATACGCAGTATTTT
CSAPPQGYSTDTQYF
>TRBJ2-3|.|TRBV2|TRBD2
TGTGCCAGCAGTTACGCGGGGGGAGATAGCACAGATACGCAGTATTTT
CASSYAGGDSTDTQYF
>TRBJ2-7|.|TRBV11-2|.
TGTGCCAGCAGCTTATATGCAGGGACGACGTACGAGCAGTACTTC
CASSLYAGTTYEQYF
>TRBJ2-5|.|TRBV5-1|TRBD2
TGCGCCAGCAGCTTGACGGTAGCGGGGGACCAAGAGACCCAGTACTTC
CASSLTVAGDQETQYF